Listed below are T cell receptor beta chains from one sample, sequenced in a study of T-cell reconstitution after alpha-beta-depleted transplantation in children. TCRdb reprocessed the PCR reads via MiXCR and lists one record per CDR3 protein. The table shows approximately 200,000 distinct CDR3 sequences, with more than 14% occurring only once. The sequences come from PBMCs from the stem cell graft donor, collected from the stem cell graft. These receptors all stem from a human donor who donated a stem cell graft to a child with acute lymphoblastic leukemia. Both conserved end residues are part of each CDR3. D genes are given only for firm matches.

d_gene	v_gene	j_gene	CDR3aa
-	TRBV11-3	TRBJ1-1	CASSAGGWGRGTEAFF
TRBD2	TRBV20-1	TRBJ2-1	CSARGLAGVNEQFF
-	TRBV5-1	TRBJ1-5	CASSWWGETGQGNQPQHF
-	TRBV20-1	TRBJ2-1	CSARNLANHPNEQFF
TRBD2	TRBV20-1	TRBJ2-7	CSARVPSGLHEQYF
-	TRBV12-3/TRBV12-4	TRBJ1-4	CASSFPGASEKLFF
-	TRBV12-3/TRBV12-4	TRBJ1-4	CASSLAVDSPSKLFF
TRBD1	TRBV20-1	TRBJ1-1	CSAGGQGGLDTEAFF
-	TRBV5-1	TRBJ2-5	CASSPEVGGPETQYF
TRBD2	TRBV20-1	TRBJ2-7	CCAKFDRRTSGTYEQYF
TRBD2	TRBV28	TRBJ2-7	CASSLIRPEIAGAGEQYF
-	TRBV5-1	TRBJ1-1	CASSVSTGNTEAFF
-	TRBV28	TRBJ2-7	CASSWGAGHYEQYF
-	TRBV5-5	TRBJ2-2	CASSHELLATGELFF
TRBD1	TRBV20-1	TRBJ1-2	CSASGGARYGYTF
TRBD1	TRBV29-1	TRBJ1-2	CSVGDSLLRSYGYTF
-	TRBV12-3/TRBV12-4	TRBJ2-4	CASSFWGGATKNIQYF
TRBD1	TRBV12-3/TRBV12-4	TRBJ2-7	CASRMTGAPYEQYF
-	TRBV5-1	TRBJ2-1	CASSLSLHNEQFF
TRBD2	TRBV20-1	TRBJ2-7	CSADEGLEHEQYF
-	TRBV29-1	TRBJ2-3	CSVEDHVADTQYF
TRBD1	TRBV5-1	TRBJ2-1	CASSSTTPGQRNNEQFF
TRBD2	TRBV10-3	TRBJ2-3	CAIVRERDTDTQYF
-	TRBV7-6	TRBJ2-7	CASSLVGQVHDEQYF
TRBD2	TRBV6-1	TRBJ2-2	CASSENSGREYTGELFF
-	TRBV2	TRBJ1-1	CASSEWSGDRNTEAFF
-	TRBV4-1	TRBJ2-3	CASGGTPDTQYF
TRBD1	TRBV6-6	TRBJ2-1	CASSTGRDRANNEQFF
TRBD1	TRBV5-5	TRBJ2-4	CASSPRQGIAKNIQYF
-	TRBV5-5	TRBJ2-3	CASSLRGRSTDTQYF
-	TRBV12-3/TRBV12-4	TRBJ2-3	CASSLYQDRLPLGTQYF
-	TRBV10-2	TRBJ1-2	CASSRDTQGYTF
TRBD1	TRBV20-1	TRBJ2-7	CSGDGTGGEQYF
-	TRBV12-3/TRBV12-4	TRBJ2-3	CASSLKGSGWGTDTQYF